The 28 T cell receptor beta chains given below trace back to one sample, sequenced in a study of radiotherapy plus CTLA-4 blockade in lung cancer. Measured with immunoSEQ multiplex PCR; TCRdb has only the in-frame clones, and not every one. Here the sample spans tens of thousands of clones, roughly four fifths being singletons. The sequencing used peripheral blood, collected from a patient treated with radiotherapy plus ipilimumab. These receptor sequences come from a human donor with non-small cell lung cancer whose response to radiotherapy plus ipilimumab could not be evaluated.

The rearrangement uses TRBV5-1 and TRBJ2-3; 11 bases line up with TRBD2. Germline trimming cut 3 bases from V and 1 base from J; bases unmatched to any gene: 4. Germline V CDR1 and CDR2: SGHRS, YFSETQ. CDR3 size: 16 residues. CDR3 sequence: CASSSLAGVGTDTQYF. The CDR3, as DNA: TGCGCCAGCAGCTCACTAGCGGGAGTAGGCACAGATACGCAGTATTTT.

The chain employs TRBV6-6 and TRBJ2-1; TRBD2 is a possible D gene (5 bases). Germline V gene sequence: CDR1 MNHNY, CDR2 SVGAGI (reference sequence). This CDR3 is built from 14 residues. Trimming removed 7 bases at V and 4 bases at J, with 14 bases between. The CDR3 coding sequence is TGTGCCAGCACCCCTGACTACCAGTACAATGAGCAGTTCTTC. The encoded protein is CASTPDYQYNEQFF.

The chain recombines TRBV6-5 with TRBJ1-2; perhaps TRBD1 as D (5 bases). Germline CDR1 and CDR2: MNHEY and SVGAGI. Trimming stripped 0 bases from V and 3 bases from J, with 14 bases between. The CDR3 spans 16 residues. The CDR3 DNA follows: TGTGCCAGCAGTTACTCGTCAGGGAACGGTGACTATGGCTACACCTTC. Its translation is CASSYSSGNGDYGYTF.

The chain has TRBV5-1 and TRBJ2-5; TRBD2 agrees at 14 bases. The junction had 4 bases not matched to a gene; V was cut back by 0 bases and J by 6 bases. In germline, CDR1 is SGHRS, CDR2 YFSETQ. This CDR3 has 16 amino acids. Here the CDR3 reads CASSLGTSGGHQTQYF. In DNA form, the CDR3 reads TGCGCCAGCAGCTTGGGGACTAGCGGGGGGCATCAGACCCAGTACTTC.

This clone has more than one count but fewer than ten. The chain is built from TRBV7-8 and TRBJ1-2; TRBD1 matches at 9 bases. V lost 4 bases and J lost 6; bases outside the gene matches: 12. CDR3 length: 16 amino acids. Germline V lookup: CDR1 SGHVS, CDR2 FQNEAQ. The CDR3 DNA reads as TGTGCCAGCAGCTATGGGGGGACAGGGCGAAGTAATGGCTACACCTTC. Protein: CASSYGGTGRSNGYTF.

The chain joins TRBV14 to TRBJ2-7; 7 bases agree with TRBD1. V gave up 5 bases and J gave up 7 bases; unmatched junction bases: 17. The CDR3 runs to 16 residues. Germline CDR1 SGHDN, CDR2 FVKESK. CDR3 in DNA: TGTGCCAGCAGCTTACTCTCGACAGGGATGAGGGGGGAGCAGTACTTC. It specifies CASSLLSTGMRGEQYF.

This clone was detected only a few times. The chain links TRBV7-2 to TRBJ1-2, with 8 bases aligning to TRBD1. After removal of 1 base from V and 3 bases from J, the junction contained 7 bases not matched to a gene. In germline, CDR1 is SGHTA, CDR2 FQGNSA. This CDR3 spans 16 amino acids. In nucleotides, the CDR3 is TGTGCCAGCAGCTTAGTTGGCAGGGGGCGCGACTATGGCTACACCTTC. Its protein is CASSLVGRGRDYGYTF.

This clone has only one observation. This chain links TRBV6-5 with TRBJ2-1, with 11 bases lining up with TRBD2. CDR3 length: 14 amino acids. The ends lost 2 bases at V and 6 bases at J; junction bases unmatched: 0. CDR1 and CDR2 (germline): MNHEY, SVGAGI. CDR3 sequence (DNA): TGTGCCAGCAGTTACGGGACTAGCGGCAATGAGCAGTTCTTC. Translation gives CASSYGTSGNEQFF.

In DNA, the CDR3 is TGTGCCAGCAGCCTGGGGGATAGCGGGACCACAGATACGCAGTATTTT. Residues: CASSLGDSGTTDTQYF. The rearrangement links TRBV11-3 to TRBJ2-3, with 8 bases fitting TRBD2. J gave up 2 bases and V 5 bases, and 9 bases lay outside the gene matches. The length of the CDR3 is 16 residues. Per the germline V gene, CDR1 is SGHNT and CDR2 is YENEEA.

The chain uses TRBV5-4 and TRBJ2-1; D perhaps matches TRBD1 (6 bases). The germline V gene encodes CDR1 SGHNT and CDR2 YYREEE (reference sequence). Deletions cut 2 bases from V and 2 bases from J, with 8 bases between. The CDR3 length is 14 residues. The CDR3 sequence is CASSFRGTYNEQFF. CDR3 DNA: TGTGCCAGCAGCTTCAGGGGAACCTACAATGAGCAGTTCTTC.

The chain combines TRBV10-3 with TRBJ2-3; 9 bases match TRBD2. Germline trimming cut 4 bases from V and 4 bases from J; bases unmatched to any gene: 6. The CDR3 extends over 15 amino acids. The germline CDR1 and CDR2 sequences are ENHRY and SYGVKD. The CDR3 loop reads CAISATRGGPDTQYF. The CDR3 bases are TGTGCCATCAGTGCTACGCGGGGGGGCCCAGATACGCAGTATTTT.

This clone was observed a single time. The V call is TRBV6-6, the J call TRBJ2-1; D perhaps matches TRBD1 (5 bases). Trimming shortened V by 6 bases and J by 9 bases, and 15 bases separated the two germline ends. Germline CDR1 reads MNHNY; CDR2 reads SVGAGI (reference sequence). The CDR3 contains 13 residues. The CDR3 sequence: CASSTDNRREQFF. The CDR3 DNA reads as TGTGCCAGCAGCACGGACAACAGGCGTGAGCAGTTCTTC.

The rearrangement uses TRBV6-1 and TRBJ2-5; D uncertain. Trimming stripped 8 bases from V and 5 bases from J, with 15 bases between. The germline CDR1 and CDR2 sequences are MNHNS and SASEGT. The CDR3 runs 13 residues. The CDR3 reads CASVPPGRETQYF. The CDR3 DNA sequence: TGTGCCAGCGTCCCCCCCGGCAGGGAGACCCAGTACTTC.

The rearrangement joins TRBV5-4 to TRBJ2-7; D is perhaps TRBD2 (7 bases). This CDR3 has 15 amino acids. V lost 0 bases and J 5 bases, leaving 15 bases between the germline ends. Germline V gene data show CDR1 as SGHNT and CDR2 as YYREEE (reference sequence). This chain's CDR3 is CASSLGGGAKDEQYF. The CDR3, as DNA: TGTGCCAGCAGCTTGGGAGGGGGGGCGAAGGACGAGCAGTACTTC.

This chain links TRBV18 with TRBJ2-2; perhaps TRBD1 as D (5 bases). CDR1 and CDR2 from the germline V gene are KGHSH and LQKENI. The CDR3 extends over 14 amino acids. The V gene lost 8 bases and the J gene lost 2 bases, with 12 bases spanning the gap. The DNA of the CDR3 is TGTGCCAGCCTTGGGGCAGCAAACACCGGGGAGCTGTTTTTT. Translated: CASLGAANTGELFF.

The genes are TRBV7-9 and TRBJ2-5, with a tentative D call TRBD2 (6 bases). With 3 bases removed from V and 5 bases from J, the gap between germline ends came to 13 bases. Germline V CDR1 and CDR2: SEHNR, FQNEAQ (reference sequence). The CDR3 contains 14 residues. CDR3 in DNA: TGTGCCAGCAGCTTGACACTAGCTGCGGAGACCCAGTACTTC. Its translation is CASSLTLAAETQYF.

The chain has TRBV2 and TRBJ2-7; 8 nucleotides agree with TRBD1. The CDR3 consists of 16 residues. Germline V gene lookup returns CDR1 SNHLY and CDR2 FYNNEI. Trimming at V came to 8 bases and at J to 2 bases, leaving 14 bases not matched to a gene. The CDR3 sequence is CASGSPGTGFTYEQYF. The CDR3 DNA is TGTGCCAGCGGGAGCCCCGGGACAGGTTTTACCTACGAGCAGTACTTC.

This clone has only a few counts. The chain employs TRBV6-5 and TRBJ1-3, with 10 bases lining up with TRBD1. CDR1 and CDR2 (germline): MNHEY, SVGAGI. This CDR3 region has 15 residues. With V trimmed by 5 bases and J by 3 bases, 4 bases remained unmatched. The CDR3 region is CASSRTGGSGNTIYF. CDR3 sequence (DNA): TGTGCCAGCAGTCGGACAGGGGGTAGTGGAAACACCATATATTTT.

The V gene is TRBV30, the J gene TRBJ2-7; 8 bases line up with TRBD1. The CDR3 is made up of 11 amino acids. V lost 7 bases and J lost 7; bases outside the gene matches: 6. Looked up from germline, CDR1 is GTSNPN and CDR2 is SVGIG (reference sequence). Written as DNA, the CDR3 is TGTGCCTCGGACAGGGCGGAAGAGCAGTACTTC. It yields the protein CASDRAEEQYF.

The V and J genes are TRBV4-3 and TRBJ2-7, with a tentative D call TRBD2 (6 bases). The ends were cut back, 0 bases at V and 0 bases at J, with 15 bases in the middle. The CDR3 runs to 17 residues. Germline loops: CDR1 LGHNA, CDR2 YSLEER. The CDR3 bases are TGCGCCAGCAGCCAAGATTACGGGACTCTGAGCTCCTACGAGCAGTACTTC. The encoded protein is CASSQDYGTLSSYEQYF.

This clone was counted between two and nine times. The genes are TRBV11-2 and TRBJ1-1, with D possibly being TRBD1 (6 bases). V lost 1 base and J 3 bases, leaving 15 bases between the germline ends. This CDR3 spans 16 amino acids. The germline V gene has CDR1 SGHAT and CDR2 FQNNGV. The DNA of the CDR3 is TGTGCCAGCAGCTTAGGGAGGCAGGGGTCGGACACTGAAGCTTTCTTT. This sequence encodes CASSLGRQGSDTEAFF.

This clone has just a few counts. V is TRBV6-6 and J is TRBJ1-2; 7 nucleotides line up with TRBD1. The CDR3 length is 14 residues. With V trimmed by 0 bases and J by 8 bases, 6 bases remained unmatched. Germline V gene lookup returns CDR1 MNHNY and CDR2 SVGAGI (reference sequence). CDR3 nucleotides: TGTGCCAGCAGTTACTCGGACAGGTCAGGGGGCTACACCTTC. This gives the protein CASSYSDRSGGYTF.

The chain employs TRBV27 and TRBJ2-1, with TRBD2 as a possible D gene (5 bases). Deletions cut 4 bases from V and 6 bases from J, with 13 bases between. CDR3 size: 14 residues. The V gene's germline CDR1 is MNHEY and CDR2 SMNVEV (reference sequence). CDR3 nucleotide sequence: TGTGCCAGCAGTTCGTCTAGCTTTCTCAATGAGCAGTTCTTC. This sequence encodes CASSSSSFLNEQFF.

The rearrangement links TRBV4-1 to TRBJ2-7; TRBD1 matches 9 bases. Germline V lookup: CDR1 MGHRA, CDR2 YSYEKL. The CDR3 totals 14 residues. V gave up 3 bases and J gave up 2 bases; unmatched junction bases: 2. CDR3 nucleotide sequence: TGCGCCAGCAGCCATCGACAGGGGGCCTACGAGCAGTACTTC. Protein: CASSHRQGAYEQYF.

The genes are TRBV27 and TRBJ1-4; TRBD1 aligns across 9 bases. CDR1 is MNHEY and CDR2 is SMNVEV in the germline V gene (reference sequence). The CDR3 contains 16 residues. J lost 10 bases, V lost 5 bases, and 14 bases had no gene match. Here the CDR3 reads CASSPFMGQGWLKLFF. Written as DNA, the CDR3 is TGTGCCAGCAGTCCATTTATGGGACAGGGTTGGTTAAAACTGTTTTTT.

CDR3 DNA: TGTGCCAGCAGCTTCCCAGCGGGGGTGAACACCGGGGAGCTGTTTTTT. Amino acid sequence: CASSFPAGVNTGELFF. The chain uses TRBV9 and TRBJ2-2; 8 bases map to TRBD2. CDR1 is SGDLS and CDR2 is YYNGEE in the germline V gene. V was clipped by 4 bases and J by 1 base; unmatched bases: 6. The CDR3 loop spans 16 amino acids.

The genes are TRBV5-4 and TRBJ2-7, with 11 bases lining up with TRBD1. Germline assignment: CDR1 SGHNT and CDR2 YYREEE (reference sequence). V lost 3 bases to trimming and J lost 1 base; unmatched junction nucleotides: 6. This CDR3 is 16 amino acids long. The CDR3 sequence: CASSSGTGGSSYEQYF. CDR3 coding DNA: TGTGCCAGCAGCTCCGGGACAGGGGGGTCGTCCTACGAGCAGTACTTC.

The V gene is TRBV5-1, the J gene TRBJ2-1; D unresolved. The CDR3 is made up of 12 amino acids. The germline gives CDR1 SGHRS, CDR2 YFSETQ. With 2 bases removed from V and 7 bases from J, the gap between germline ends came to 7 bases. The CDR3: CASSFGLNEQFF. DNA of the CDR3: TGCGCCAGCAGCTTTGGCTTAAATGAGCAGTTCTTC.